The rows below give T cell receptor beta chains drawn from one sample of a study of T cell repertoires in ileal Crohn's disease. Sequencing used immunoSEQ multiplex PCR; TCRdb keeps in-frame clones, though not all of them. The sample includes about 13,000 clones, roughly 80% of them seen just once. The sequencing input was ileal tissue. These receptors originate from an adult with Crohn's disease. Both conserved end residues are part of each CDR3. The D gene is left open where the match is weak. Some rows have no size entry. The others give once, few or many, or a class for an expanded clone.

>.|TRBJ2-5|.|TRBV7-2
TGTGCCAGCAGCTACGGGGTCCAAGAGACCCAGTACTTC
CASSYGVQETQYF
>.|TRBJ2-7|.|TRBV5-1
TGCGCCAGCAGCTTAGGGGCTACGTCCTACGAGCAGTACTTC
CASSLGATSYEQYF
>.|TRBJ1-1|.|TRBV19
TGTGCCAGTAGTATCGCGGAGGACACTGAAGCTTTCTTT
CASSIAEDTEAFF
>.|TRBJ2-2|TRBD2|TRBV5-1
TGCGCCAGCAGTAGGCTAGCGGGGACCGGGGAGCTGTTTTTT
CASSRLAGTGELFF
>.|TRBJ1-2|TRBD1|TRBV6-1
TGTGCCAGCAGTGCCAAGACAGGGATTAACTATGGCTACACCTTC
CASSAKTGINYGYTF
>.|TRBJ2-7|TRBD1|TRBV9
TGTGCCAGCAGGATGGGACAGGGGCGGTACGAGCAGTACTTC
CASRMGQGRYEQYF
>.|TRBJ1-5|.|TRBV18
TGTGCCAGCTCACCATTTACGGGAGGGAATCAGCCCCAGCATTTT
CASSPFTGGNQPQHF
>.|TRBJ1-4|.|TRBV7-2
TGTGCCAGCAGCTTAGCAGGGGGGGCTACGACTAATGAAAAACTGTTTTTT
CASSLAGGATTNEKLFF
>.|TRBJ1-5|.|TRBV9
TGTGCCAGCAGCGAGGGACACTATAGCAATCAGCCCCAGCATTTT
CASSEGHYSNQPQHF
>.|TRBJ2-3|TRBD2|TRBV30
TGTGCCTGGATCCCGGGACTAGCGGTCACAGATACGCAGTATTTT
CAWIPGLAVTDTQYF
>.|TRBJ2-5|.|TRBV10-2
TGCGCCAGCAGTGAGGCCCCCCCGGGACACAGCCAAGAGACCCAGTACTTC
CASSEAPPGHSQETQYF
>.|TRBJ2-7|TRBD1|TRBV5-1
TGCGCCAGCAGCTCGGGAAGACAGGGTATCTTGTACGAGCAGTACTTC
CASSSGRQGILYEQYF
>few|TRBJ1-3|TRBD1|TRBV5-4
TGTGCCAGCAGCCCGGGGACAGGGACCTCTGGAAACACCATATATTTT
CASSPGTGTSGNTIYF
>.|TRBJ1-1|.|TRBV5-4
TGTGCCAGCAGCTTCGATTCCGGGACAAGGGCTTTCTTT
CASSFDSGTRAFF
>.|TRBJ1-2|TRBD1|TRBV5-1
TGCGCCAGCAGCGCAGGAGGGACAGGGGTGGTGAGGAGCGGCTACACCTTC
CASSAGGTGVVRSGYTF